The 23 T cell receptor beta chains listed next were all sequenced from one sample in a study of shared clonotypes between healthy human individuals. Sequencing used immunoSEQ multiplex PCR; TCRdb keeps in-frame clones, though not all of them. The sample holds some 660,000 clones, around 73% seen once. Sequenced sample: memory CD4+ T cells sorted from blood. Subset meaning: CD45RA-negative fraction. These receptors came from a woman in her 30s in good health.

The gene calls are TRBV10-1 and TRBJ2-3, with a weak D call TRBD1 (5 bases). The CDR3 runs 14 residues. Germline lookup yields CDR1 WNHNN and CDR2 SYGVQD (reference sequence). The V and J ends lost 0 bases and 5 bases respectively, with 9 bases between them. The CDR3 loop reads CASSESLGRDTQYF. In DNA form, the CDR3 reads TGCGCCAGCAGTGAGTCTCTGGGGCGAGATACGCAGTATTTT.

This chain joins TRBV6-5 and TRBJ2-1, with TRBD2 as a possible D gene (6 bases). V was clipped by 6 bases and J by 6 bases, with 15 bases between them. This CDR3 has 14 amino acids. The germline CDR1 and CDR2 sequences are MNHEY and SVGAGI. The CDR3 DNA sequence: TGTGCCAGCAGCAAGGAGGGGCTTCGCAATGAGCAGTTCTTC. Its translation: CASSKEGLRNEQFF.

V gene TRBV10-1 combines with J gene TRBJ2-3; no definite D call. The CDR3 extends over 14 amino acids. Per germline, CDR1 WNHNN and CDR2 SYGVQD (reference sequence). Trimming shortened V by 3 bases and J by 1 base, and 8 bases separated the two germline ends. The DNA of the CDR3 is TGCGCCAGCAGTGATCACCCCGGCACAGATACGCAGTATTTT. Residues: CASSDHPGTDTQYF.

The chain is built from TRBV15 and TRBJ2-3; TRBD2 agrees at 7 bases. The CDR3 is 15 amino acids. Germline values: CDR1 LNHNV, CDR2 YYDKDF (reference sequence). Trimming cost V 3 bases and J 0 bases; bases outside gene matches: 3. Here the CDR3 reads CATSRLADSTDTQYF. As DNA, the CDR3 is TGTGCCACCAGCAGGCTAGCGGATAGCACAGATACGCAGTATTTT.

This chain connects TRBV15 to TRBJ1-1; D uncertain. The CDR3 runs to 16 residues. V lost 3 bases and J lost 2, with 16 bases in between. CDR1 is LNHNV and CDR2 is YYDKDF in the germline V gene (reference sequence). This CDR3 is CATSSDLRGYNTEAFF. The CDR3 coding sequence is TGTGCCACCAGCAGTGACCTGCGTGGCTACAACACTGAAGCTTTCTTT.

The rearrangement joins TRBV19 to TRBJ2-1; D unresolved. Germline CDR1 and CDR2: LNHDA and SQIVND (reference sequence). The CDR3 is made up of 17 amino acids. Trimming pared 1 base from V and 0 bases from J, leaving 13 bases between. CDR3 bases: TGTGCCAGTAGTATAGGAGACCGCTTGAGCTCCTACAATGAGCAGTTCTTC. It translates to CASSIGDRLSSYNEQFF.

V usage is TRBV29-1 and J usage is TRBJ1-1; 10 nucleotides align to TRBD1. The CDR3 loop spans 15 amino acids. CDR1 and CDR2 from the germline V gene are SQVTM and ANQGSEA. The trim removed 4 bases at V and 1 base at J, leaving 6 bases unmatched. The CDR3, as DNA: TGCAGCGTTGGGACAGGGGGGAGCCGGAACACTGAAGCTTTCTTT. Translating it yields CSVGTGGSRNTEAFF.

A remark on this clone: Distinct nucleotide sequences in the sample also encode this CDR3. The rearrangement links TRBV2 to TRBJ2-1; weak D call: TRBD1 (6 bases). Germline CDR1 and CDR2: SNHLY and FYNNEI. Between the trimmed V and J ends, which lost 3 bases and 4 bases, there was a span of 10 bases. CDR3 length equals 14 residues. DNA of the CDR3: TGTGCCAGCAGTGACAGGACAGCTTACAATGAGCAGTTCTTC. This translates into CASSDRTAYNEQFF. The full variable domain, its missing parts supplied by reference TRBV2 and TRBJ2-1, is EPEVTQTPSHQVTQMGQEVILRCVPISNHLYFYWYRQILGQKVEFLVSFYNNEISEKSEIFDDQFSVERPDGSNFTLKIRSTKLEDSAMYFCASSDRTAYNEQFFGPGTRLTVL.

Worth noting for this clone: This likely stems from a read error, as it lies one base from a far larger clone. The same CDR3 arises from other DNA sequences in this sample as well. The CDR3 loop is CASSESYLTRGNIQYF. CDR3 DNA sequence: TGCGCCAGCAGCGAAAGCTACCTTACGAGGGGAAACATTCAGTACTTC. V and J are TRBV4-1 and TRBJ2-4; D possibly uses TRBD1 or TRBD2 (5 bases each). The CDR3 runs 16 residues. Germline V gives CDR1 MGHRA, CDR2 YSYEKL. Trimming removed 5 bases at V and 6 bases at J, with 20 bases between.

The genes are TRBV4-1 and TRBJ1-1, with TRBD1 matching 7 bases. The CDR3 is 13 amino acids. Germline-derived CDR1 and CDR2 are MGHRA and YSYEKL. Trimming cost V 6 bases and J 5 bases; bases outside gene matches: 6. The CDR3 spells CASRHTGETEAFF. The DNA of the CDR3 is TGCGCCAGCAGACACACAGGGGAGACTGAAGCTTTCTTT.

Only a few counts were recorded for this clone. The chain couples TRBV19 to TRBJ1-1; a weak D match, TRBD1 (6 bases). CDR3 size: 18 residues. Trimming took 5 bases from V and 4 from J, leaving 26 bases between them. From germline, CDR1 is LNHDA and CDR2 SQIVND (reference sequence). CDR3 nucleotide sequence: TGTGCCAGTAGTCCCAAGCCCCCGGGACCCGGGGGCGGCACTGAAGCTTTCTTT. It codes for CASSPKPPGPGGGTEAFF.

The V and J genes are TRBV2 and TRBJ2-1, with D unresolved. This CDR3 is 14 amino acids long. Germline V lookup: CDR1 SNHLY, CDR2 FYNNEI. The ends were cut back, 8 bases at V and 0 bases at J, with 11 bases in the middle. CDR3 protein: CASDPTSSYNEQFF. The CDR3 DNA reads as TGTGCCAGCGACCCCACGAGCTCCTACAATGAGCAGTTCTTC.

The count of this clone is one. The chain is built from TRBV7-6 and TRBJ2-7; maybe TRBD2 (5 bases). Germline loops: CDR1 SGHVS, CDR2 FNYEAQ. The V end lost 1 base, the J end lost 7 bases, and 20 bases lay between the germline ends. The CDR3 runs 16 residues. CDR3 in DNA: TGTGCCAGCAGCTTAGGAGACCTTTATAGATCGGGAGAGCAGTACTTC. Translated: CASSLGDLYRSGEQYF.

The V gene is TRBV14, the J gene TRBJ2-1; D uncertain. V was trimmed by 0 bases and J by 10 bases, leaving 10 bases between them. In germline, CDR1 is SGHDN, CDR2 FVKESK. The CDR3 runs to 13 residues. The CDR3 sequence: CASSQDLANEQFF. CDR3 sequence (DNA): TGTGCCAGCAGCCAAGATCTCGCTAACGAGCAGTTCTTC.

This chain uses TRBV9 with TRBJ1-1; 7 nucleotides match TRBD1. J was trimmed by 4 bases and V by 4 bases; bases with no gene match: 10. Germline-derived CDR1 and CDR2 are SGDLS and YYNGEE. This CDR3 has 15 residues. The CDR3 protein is CASSIRDRAFTEAFF. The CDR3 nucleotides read TGTGCCAGCAGCATACGTGACAGGGCTTTCACTGAAGCTTTCTTT.

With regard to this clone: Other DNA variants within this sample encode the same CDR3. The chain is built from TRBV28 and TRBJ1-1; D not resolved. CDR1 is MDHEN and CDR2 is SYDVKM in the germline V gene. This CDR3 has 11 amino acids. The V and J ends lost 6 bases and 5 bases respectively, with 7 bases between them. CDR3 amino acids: CASRLNTEAFF. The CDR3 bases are TGTGCCAGCAGGCTCAATACTGAAGCTTTCTTT.

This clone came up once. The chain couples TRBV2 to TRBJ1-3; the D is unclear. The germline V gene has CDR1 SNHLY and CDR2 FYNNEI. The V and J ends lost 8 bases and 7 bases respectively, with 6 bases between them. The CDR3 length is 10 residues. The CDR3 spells CASGVNTIYF. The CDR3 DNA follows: TGTGCCAGCGGGGTTAACACCATATATTTT.

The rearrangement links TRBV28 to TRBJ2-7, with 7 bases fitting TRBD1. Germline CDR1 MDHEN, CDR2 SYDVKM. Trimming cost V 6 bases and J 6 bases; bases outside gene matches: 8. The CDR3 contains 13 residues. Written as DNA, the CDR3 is TGTGCCAGCAGGAGAACAGGGGTGCGCGAGCAGTACTTC. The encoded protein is CASRRTGVREQYF. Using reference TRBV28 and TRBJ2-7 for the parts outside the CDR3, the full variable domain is DVKVTQSSRYLVKRTGEKVFLECVQDMDHENMFWYRQDPGLGLRLIYFSYDVKMKEKGDIPEGYSVSREKKERFSLILESASTNQTSMYLCASRRTGVREQYFGPGTRLTVT.

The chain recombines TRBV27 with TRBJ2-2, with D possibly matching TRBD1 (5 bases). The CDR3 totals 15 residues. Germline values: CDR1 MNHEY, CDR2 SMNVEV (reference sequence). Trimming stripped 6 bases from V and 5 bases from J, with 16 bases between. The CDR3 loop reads CASSLAGFVTGELFF. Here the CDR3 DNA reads TGTGCCAGCAGCTTAGCAGGGTTTGTTACCGGGGAGCTGTTTTTT.

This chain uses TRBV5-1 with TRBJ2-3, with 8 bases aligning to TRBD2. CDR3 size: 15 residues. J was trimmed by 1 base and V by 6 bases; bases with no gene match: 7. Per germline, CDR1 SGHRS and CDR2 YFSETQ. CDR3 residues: CASTEISGGTDTQYF. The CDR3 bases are TGCGCCAGCACCGAGATTAGCGGGGGCACAGATACGCAGTATTTT.

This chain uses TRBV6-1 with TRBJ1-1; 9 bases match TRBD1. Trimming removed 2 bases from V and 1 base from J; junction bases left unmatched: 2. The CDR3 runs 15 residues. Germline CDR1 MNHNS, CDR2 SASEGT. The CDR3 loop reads CASSELGQGNTEAFF. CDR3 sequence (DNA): TGTGCCAGCAGTGAACTGGGACAGGGGAACACTGAAGCTTTCTTT.

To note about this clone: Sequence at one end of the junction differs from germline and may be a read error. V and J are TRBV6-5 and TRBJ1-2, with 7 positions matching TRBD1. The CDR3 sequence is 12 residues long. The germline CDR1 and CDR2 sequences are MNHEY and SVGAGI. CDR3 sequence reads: CASSCCRRDSPF. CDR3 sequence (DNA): TGTGCCAGCAGTTGTTGTCGAAGGGACAGCCCCTTC.

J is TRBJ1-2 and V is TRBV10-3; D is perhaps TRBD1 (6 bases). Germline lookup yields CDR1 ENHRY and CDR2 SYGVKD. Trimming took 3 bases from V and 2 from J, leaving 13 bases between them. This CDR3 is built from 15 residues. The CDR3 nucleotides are TGTGCCATCAGTGACCCCGGGACATCGAACTATGGCTACACCTTC. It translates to CAISDPGTSNYGYTF.